One and the same sample provided the 28 T cell receptor beta chains below, sequenced in a study of blood T cells in healthy people across ages. With a J-beta primer mix and a sample-barcoded 5' primer, a second PCR ran roughly 6 to 11 cycles. TCRdb redid the calling of the 5' RACE reads with MiXCR, one entry per CDR3 protein. The repertoire has about 680,000 distinct CDR3 sequences, about half of them found once; the top ten carry roughly 31%. The source material was blood. The receptors were sampled from a woman between 55 and 75 years old in good health.

This clonotype was seen ten or more times. This chain joins TRBV2 and TRBJ1-5; a possible D gene is TRBD1 (5 bases). V was trimmed by 7 bases and J by 3 bases, leaving 16 bases between them. The length of the CDR3 is 15 residues. CDR1 is SNHLY and CDR2 is FYNNEI in the germline V gene. CDR3: CASKAMGQSNQPQHF. CDR3 in DNA: TGTGCCAGCAAAGCGATGGGGCAGTCCAATCAGCCCCAGCATTTT.

In this sample, this clonotype turned up once. The chain employs TRBV12-3 or TRBV12-4 and TRBJ1-2; D is unclear. The CDR3 runs 13 residues. With 7 bases removed from V and 4 bases from J, the gap between germline ends came to 13 bases. The CDR3 bases are TGTGCCAGCAAGAGGGTCTCGGGCTATGGCTACACCTTC. It specifies CASKRVSGYGYTF.

The table lists this clonotype with a few counts. This chain connects TRBV7-2 to TRBJ2-5; 7 positions agree with TRBD1. The CDR3 runs 14 residues. Germline CDR1 is SGHTA and CDR2 is FQGNSA. J gave up 1 base and V 4 bases, and 3 bases lay outside the gene matches. In DNA, the CDR3 is TGTGCCAGCAGCTCCACAGGGGTCCAAGAGACCCAGTACTTC. This sequence encodes CASSSTGVQETQYF.

The chain uses TRBV5-5 and TRBJ2-7; D uncertain. Trimming took off 6 bases at V and 5 bases at J, with 9 bases between the two ends. Per germline, CDR1 SGHKS and CDR2 YYEKEE (reference sequence). CDR3 size: 11 residues. The DNA of the CDR3 is TGTGCCAGCACCCAATCCCACGAGCAGTACTTC. Translated: CASTQSHEQYF.

V gene TRBV12-3 or TRBV12-4 combines with J gene TRBJ1-1; D unresolved. The CDR3 has 12 amino acids. The V end lost 9 bases, the J end lost 3 bases, and 11 bases lay between the germline ends. The CDR3 is CASGSRDTEAFF. Written as DNA, the CDR3 is TGTGCCAGTGGGTCTAGAGACACTGAAGCTTTCTTT.

In this sample, this clonotype turned up a few times. This sequence joins TRBV2 and TRBJ2-5; D is perhaps TRBD2 (5 bases). The CDR3 length is 13 residues. V lost 8 bases, J lost 0 bases, and 10 bases lay in between. The germline gives CDR1 SNHLY, CDR2 FYNNEI. This CDR3 reads CASLRGNQETQYF. DNA of the CDR3: TGTGCCAGCCTTCGGGGAAACCAAGAGACCCAGTACTTC.

Only a few counts were recorded for this clonotype. The rearrangement joins TRBV4-3 to TRBJ2-7; 8 nucleotides line up with TRBD1. This CDR3 has 14 amino acids. The trim removed 8 bases at V and 7 bases at J, leaving 13 bases unmatched. The V gene's germline CDR1 is LGHNA and CDR2 YSLEER. CDR3 in amino acids: CASSHRDRLWEQYF. The CDR3 DNA is TGCGCCAGCTCTCACCGGGACAGGCTATGGGAGCAGTACTTC.

This clonotype was seen more than once but under ten times. The V gene is TRBV25-1, the J gene TRBJ2-7; TRBD1 agrees at 7 bases. The germline CDR1 and CDR2 sequences are MGHDK and SYGVNS. V was clipped by 6 bases and J by 4 bases; unmatched bases: 12. The CDR3 has 15 amino acids. The CDR3 bases are TGTGCCAGCAGATCCCGGGACAGTTTTCGGTACGAGCAGTACTTC. It codes for CASRSRDSFRYEQYF.

This clonotype has only a few counts. The gene calls are TRBV12-3 or TRBV12-4 and TRBJ2-7, with 10 nucleotides matching TRBD1. The V and J ends lost 5 bases and 5 bases, in that order; junction bases with no gene match: 3. The CDR3 runs 13 residues. Here the CDR3 reads CASSPGTGDEQYF. Written as DNA, the CDR3 is TGTGCCAGCAGTCCCGGGACAGGGGACGAGCAGTACTTC.

V usage is TRBV18 and J usage is TRBJ2-1; TRBD2 matches 12 bases. Near its end, the DNA agrees better with TRBJ2-7, so the J call may be wrong. CDR3 length equals 16 residues. In germline, CDR1 is KGHSH, CDR2 LQKENI. CDR3 bases: TGTGCCAGCTCACCACCAAGACTAGCGGGAGACCGTGAGCAGTACTTC. This encodes CASSPPRLAGDREQYF.

V is TRBV14 and J is TRBJ2-6, with 9 bases aligning to TRBD1. J gave up 2 bases and V 3 bases, and 5 bases lay outside the gene matches. The CDR3 is 17 amino acids. CDR1 SGHDN and CDR2 FVKESK come from the germline V gene. The CDR3 reads CASSQNRGRTGANVLTF. The CDR3 DNA reads as TGTGCCAGCAGCCAGAACAGGGGGCGCACTGGGGCCAACGTCCTGACTTTC.

J is TRBJ2-4 and V is TRBV6-2 or TRBV6-3; possible D gene TRBD1, 6 bases. Germline values: CDR1 MNHEY, CDR2 SVGEGT. The CDR3 extends over 14 amino acids. Deletions cut 10 bases from V and 3 bases from J, with 16 bases between. The CDR3 reads CATFTQDSKNIQYF. The DNA for the CDR3 is TGTGCCACGTTCACCCAGGACAGCAAAAACATTCAGTACTTC.

In its sample, this clonotype was seen a few times. As DNA, the CDR3 is TGTGCCAGCAGTTTCGGTCTCGGGACCATTACCCGGGAGCTGTTTTTT. Translation gives CASSFGLGTITRELFF. The chain combines TRBV12-3 or TRBV12-4 with TRBJ2-2, with D perhaps assigned TRBD1 or TRBD2 (5 bases each). The V gene lost 3 bases and the J gene lost 9 bases, with 20 bases spanning the gap. The CDR3 loop spans 16 amino acids.

This chain joins TRBV5-6 and TRBJ1-5; 7 bases match TRBD1. V shed 1 base, J shed 7 bases, and the junction held 8 bases outside the gene matches. The CDR3 runs to 15 residues. Germline CDR1 and CDR2: SGHDT and YYEEEE. In DNA form, the CDR3 reads TGTGCCAGCAGCTTGCGGGCCACAGGGGCACAGCCCCAGCATTTT. Translation: CASSLRATGAQPQHF.

The J gene is TRBJ2-4, the V gene TRBV6-2 or TRBV6-3; 7 bases line up with TRBD2. TRBJ2-7 explains the end of the DNA better; the J call may be wrong. The CDR3 covers 15 residues. The germline CDR1 and CDR2 sequences are MNHEY and SVGEGT. In DNA form, the CDR3 reads TGTGCCAGCAGTTACGTGCGGGAGCCGGGCTACGAGCAGTACTTC. Encoded protein: CASSYVREPGYEQYF.

This clonotype turned up a few times. The chain links TRBV7-3 to TRBJ2-7; TRBD2 aligns across 10 bases. V lost 4 bases to trimming and J lost 2 bases; unmatched junction nucleotides: 5. Germline lookup yields CDR1 SGHTA and CDR2 FQGTGA. CDR3 size: 15 residues. The DNA for the CDR3 is TGTGCCAGCAGCTCGACAGCGGGAGGGGCCTACGAGCAGTACTTC. It specifies CASSSTAGGAYEQYF.

The J gene is TRBJ2-5, the V gene TRBV4-2; 11 nucleotides agree with TRBD2. Germline V gives CDR1 LGHNA, CDR2 YNFKEQ. The junction had 10 bases not matched to a gene; V was cut back by 2 bases and J by 11 bases. There are 15 residues in the CDR3. In DNA, the CDR3 is TGTGCCAGCAGCCAACTGACTAGCGGGATTTTTGAGCAGTACTTC. Residues: CASSQLTSGIFEQYF.

The J gene is TRBJ2-2, the V gene TRBV7-3, with TRBD2 identical over 7 bases. The CDR3 consists of 15 residues. Trimming took 1 base from V and 6 from J; bases not matched to a gene: 5. CDR1 SGHTA and CDR2 FQGTGA come from the germline V gene. The CDR3 bases are TGTGCCAGCAGCTTAATGGCGGGAGTCCCCGGGGAGCTGTTTTTT. It translates to CASSLMAGVPGELFF.

This clonotype was seen repeatedly, ten times or more. V is TRBV15 and J is TRBJ2-3; TRBD1 might be the D (6 bases). Germline V CDR1 and CDR2: LNHNV, YYDKDF (reference sequence). The CDR3 sequence is 17 residues long. Trimming took off 0 bases at V and 2 bases at J, with 15 bases between the two ends. CDR3 sequence reads: CATSRDRSRTATDTQYF. The CDR3 nucleotides are TGTGCCACCAGCAGAGATCGGTCGAGGACAGCCACAGATACGCAGTATTTT.

The rearrangement uses TRBV28 and TRBJ2-7; 9 nucleotides agree with TRBD1. V gave up 7 bases and J gave up 5 bases; unmatched junction bases: 12. CDR1 and CDR2 from the germline V gene are MDHEN and SYDVKM. The CDR3 loop spans 15 amino acids. This CDR3 is CASTLGTGRLDEQYF. For the CDR3, the DNA is TGTGCCAGCACCCTCGGGACAGGGCGACTCGACGAGCAGTACTTC. Complete variable domain (other parts from reference TRBV28 and TRBJ2-7): DVKVTQSSRYLVKRTGEKVFLECVQDMDHENMFWYRQDPGLGLRLIYFSYDVKMKEKGDIPEGYSVSREKKERFSLILESASTNQTSMYLCASTLGTGRLDEQYFGPGTRLTVT.

The V and J genes are TRBV7-2 and TRBJ1-1; tentative D call: TRBD1 (5 bases). The CDR3 runs to 14 residues. Germline values: CDR1 SGHTA, CDR2 FQGNSA. Trimming took 0 bases from V and 4 from J, leaving 9 bases between them. CDR3 loop: CASSLAPGSTEAFF. CDR3 coding DNA: TGTGCCAGCAGCTTAGCTCCAGGGAGCACTGAAGCTTTCTTT.

CDR3 nucleotides: TGTGCCACCAGTGCGCCAACCGGGACAGGGGGCGCAAATGAGCAGTTCTTC. This encodes CATSAPTGTGGANEQFF. J is TRBJ2-1 and V is TRBV24-1, with 12 bases lining up with TRBD1. CDR1 is KGHDR and CDR2 is SFDVKD in the germline V gene. V was pared by 5 bases and J by 7 bases, with 11 bases of the junction left unmatched. The CDR3 runs 17 residues.

This clonotype was seen a handful of times. The chain's CDR3 is CSIRGKRDEQYF. CDR3 DNA: TGCAGCATCAGGGGTAAGAGGGACGAGCAGTACTTC. This sequence joins TRBV20-1 and TRBJ2-4; maybe TRBD1 (6 bases). The J call may be incorrect, as the DNA end agrees better with TRBJ2-7. The CDR3 covers 12 residues. Germline CDR1 reads DFQATT; CDR2 reads SNEGSKA (reference sequence).

The chain carries TRBV18 and TRBJ1-1; D unclear. V gave up 1 base and J gave up 10 bases, with 13 bases separating them. Germline CDR1 is KGHSH and CDR2 is LQKENI. The CDR3 has 13 amino acids. Written as DNA, the CDR3 is TGTGCCAGCTCACCACAAGAAGGAGCGAGAGCTTTCTTT. It is translated as CASSPQEGARAFF.

This clonotype was counted many times. The junction departs from the called germline gene at one end, perhaps through a read error. V and J are TRBV7-7 and TRBJ2-5; tentative D call: TRBD2 (6 bases). Germline V lookup: CDR1 SSHAT, CDR2 FNYEAQ (reference sequence). The CDR3 contains 16 residues. CDR3 DNA: TGTGCTAGCAGCTTTTACCCTCGGACTATGAAATTGGACCAGTACTTC. Protein sequence: CASSFYPRTMKLDQYF.

CDR3 sequence reads: CASSLALQVDEQYF. The CDR3 bases are TGTGCCAGCAGTCTAGCCCTCCAGGTCGACGAGCAGTACTTC. This chain joins TRBV2 and TRBJ2-4; D is perhaps TRBD2 (5 bases). The assigned J gene may be wrong: the sequence end matches TRBJ2-7 better. CDR1 is SNHLY and CDR2 is FYNNEI in the germline V gene. This CDR3 contains 14 residues.

A few counts support this clonotype. The chain links TRBV7-2 to TRBJ2-5; TRBD1 matches 11 bases. The CDR3 totals 16 residues. V shed 5 bases and J 5 bases; nucleotides not matched to a gene: 10. Germline V gives CDR1 SGHTA, CDR2 FQGNSA. CDR3 nucleotide sequence: TGTGCCAGCAGCCTCGGGACAGGGGGATTGAGGGAGACCCAGTACTTC. Translation gives CASSLGTGGLRETQYF.

There are a few counts of this clonotype. This chain joins TRBV9 and TRBJ1-2; TRBD1 is a possible D gene (5 bases). Trimming removed 4 bases at V and 4 bases at J, with 11 bases between. CDR3 length: 13 residues. Germline V gives CDR1 SGDLS, CDR2 YYNGEE. CDR3 coding DNA: TGTGCCAGCAGCCCCACGGGACCCTATGGCTACACCTTC. It codes for CASSPTGPYGYTF.